A single sample gave rise to the 8 T cell receptor beta chains below, sequenced in a study of T cell responses to AZD1222 COVID-19 vaccine. The repertoire was sequenced with immunoSEQ multiplex PCR; TCRdb's copy has only in-frame clones and lacks some. The sample records 50,000 to 65,000 clones, 70% to 90% being singletons. This specimen was peripheral blood, taken on day 0 of AZD1222 vaccination. These receptors were collected from an adult in good health.

The chain is built from TRBV3-1 (or the pseudogene TRBV3-2) and TRBJ2-2; D is unresolved. The germline CDR1 and CDR2 sequences are LGHDT and YNNKEL (reference sequence). The CDR3 contains 16 residues. Trimming took off 0 bases at V and 4 bases at J, with 12 bases between the two ends. The CDR3 region has the DNA TGTGCCAGCAGCCAAGACAGCCTCCCGGGCACCGGGGAGCTGTTTTTT. Residues: CASSQDSLPGTGELFF.

V gene TRBV5-8 combines with J gene TRBJ2-5; possible D gene TRBD2, 6 bases. The CDR3 is 16 amino acids. Germline V gene lookup returns CDR1 SGHTS and CDR2 YDEGEE. The V end lost 4 bases, the J end lost 0 bases, and 16 bases lay between the germline ends. The DNA for the CDR3 is TGTGCCAGCAGCCCTCGAGGCGGGACCAACCAAGAGACCCAGTACTTC. Its protein product is CASSPRGGTNQETQYF.

The rearrangement uses TRBV6-5 and TRBJ1-2; D call uncertain. The V and J ends lost 4 bases and 8 bases respectively, with 14 bases between them. The CDR3 loop spans 13 amino acids. From germline, CDR1 is MNHEY and CDR2 SVGAGI. The DNA for the CDR3 is TGTGCCAGCAGTTCCAAACCTTACCGGGGCTACACCTTC. Translation: CASSSKPYRGYTF.

This chain connects TRBV18 to TRBJ2-7; D is possibly TRBD1 (5 bases). The germline V and J ends were trimmed by 8 bases and 5 bases, with 13 bases remaining between them. This CDR3 has 12 residues. Germline lookup yields CDR1 KGHSH and CDR2 LQKENI. The CDR3 bases are TGTGCCAGCAGAGGACAAAAGGACGAGCAGTACTTC. Amino acids: CASRGQKDEQYF.

This CDR3 reads CASSFSGTNTEAFF. The CDR3 nucleotides are TGTGCCAGCAGCTTTTCGGGCACCAACACTGAAGCTTTCTTT. This chain uses TRBV7-9 with TRBJ1-1, with D uncertain. This CDR3 comprises 14 residues. The V end lost 3 bases, the J end lost 2 bases, and 10 bases lay between the germline ends. Germline V gene data show CDR1 as SEHNR and CDR2 as FQNEAQ (reference sequence).

This clone is a singleton in its sample. Relative to the germline gene, one junction end is altered; a read error may explain this. This chain joins TRBV19 and TRBJ1-1; no reliable D call. The germline gives CDR1 LNHDA, CDR2 SQIVND (reference sequence). CDR3 length: 13 amino acids. In nucleotides, the CDR3 is TGTGCCAGTAGTATTCCCCTGAACGCTGAAGCTTTCTTT. Amino acid sequence: CASSIPLNAEAFF.

The chain links TRBV5-1 to TRBJ2-2, with a possible D match to TRBD2 (5 bases). The germline V gene encodes CDR1 SGHRS and CDR2 YFSETQ. Trimming removed 4 bases from V and 0 bases from J, with 16 bases in between. There are 17 residues in the CDR3. In nucleotides, the CDR3 is TGCGCCAGCAGCCGGCAGGCCGGCGGGTCGAACACCGGGGAGCTGTTTTTT. Translation gives CASSRQAGGSNTGELFF. Combining the CDR3 with reference TRBV5-1 and TRBJ2-2 gives the whole variable domain KAGVTQTPRYLIKTRGQQVTLSCSPISGHRSVSWYQQTPGQGLQFLFEYFSETQRNKGNFPGRFSGRQFSNSRSEMNVSTLELGDSALYLCASSRQAGGSNTGELFFGEGSRLTVL.

This clone was counted a single time. This chain links TRBV29-1 with TRBJ1-2, with unresolved D. This CDR3 comprises 13 residues. Germline lookup yields CDR1 SQVTM and CDR2 ANQGSEA. V lost 7 bases and J lost 0, with 12 bases in between. CDR3 nucleotide sequence: TGCAGCGCCACGGGCCACGCTAACTATGGCTACACCTTC. It is translated as CSATGHANYGYTF.